Many counts were recorded for the clone carrying this T cell receptor beta chain. As yet, its antigen is unknown. This sample is part of a study of T-cell reconstitution after alpha-beta-depleted transplantation in children. Study-level points and caveats: Reportedly, roughly two months post-transplant, alpha-beta T cells arose from several hundred expanded graft clones.

CDR1 and CDR2 (germline): ENHRY, SYGVKD. This CDR3 is built from 13 residues. V lost 5 bases to trimming and J lost 4 bases, with 9 bases between them. Unique molecular identifiers were used to barcode this TCRbeta library. TCRdb re-called the PCR reads through MiXCR, storing one row per CDR3 protein. The profile shows 77,000 or so distinct CDR3 sequences, around 18% of them singletons. The chain links TRBV10-3 to TRBJ2-1, with D unclear. The starting material was PBMCs, mostly from graft donor cells, obtained 360 days after TCRalphabeta/CD19-depleted stem cell transplant. The receptor was derived from a male patient between 2 and 10 years old who had a stem cell transplant for acute lymphoblastic leukemia, so the T cells may come from the graft donor. CDR3 sequence reads: CAISREQYNEQFF. The CDR3 DNA sequence: TGTGCCATCAGTAGAGAACAATACAATGAGCAGTTCTTC.